This record covers a single T cell receptor (beta chain). Only in-frame clones appear in the TCRdb table, and some are missing; sequencing was by immunoSEQ multiplex PCR. The sample has 90,000 or so clones, approximately 83% seen once. The data derive from a study of T cell responses to AZD1222 COVID-19 vaccine. CDR1 is SGDLS and CDR2 is YYNGEE in the germline V gene. V was cut by 0 bases and J by 4 bases, with 14 bases left in between. The CDR3 runs to 15 residues. The source was peripheral blood, collected on day 0 of AZD1222 vaccination. This clonotype was sampled from an adult in good health. The chain couples TRBV9 to TRBJ2-7; possible D gene TRBD1, 6 bases. The CDR3 DNA reads as TGTGCCAGCAGCGTAGCTATGGGACACCCTTACGAGCAGTACTTC. It encodes CASSVAMGHPYEQYF.